The 24 T cell receptor beta chains reported below all come from one sample, sequenced in a study of blood T cell repertoires in COVID-19 (dated by TCRdb to 2019 to 2021). Library creation used the immunoSEQ multiplex PCR assay. The table was pulled from immuneACCESS by TCRdb, which kept in-frame rearrangements only. Such tables lose some clones; where checked, under half of the loss comes from unresolved V genes, and the rest has no known cause. The sample profile shows around 100,000 clones; around 84% of them were found once. Jointly, the top ten make up more than 10% of the sample. Sequenced material: peripheral blood. These receptors all come from a human donor in a cohort sampled during active COVID-19.

This clone has only a few counts. The chain couples TRBV10-1 to TRBJ2-2; a possible D gene is TRBD2 (6 bases). The V gene's germline CDR1 is WNHNN and CDR2 SYGVQD (reference sequence). V lost 6 bases, J lost 1 base, and 12 bases lay in between. The CDR3 has 15 residues. CDR3: CASSPLGGNTGELFF. CDR3 in DNA: TGCGCCAGCAGCCCCTTGGGGGGGAACACCGGGGAGCTGTTTTTT.

This clone was counted ten times or more. The rearrangement uses TRBV5-1 and TRBJ2-1; D is undetermined. Looked up from germline, CDR1 is SGHRS and CDR2 is YFSETQ. This CDR3 contains 13 residues. Trimming shortened V by 1 base and J by 5 bases, and 7 bases separated the two germline ends. CDR3 sequence (DNA): TGCGCCAGCAGCTTGATCCCTAACAATGAGCAGTTCTTC. Amino acids: CASSLIPNNEQFF.

This clone has a handful of counts. The chain has TRBV30 and TRBJ1-2; possibly TRBD1 for D (6 bases). The CDR3 totals 13 residues. The V and J ends lost 6 bases and 2 bases respectively, with 13 bases between them. In germline, CDR1 is GTSNPN, CDR2 SVGIG (reference sequence). CDR3 DNA: TGTGCCTGCTACAGGGAGAAAAACTATGGCTACACCTTC. Amino acids: CACYREKNYGYTF.

The chain couples TRBV6-2 or TRBV6-3 to TRBJ2-3, with TRBD2 matching over 8 bases. V lost 2 bases to trimming and J lost 4 bases; unmatched junction nucleotides: 8. Per germline, CDR1 MNHEY and CDR2 SVGEGT. This CDR3 has 16 residues. CDR3 coding DNA: TGTGCCAGCAGTTACCGGGCGCGGGGGGTGGCAGATACGCAGTATTTT. As protein: CASSYRARGVADTQYF.

This clone was observed a handful of times. The chain employs TRBV21-1 and TRBJ2-2; TRBD1, as called in the table, went unchecked against the DNA. TRBV21-1 is a pseudogene segment. This CDR3 region has 16 residues. CDR3: CASGPGTGGSTGELFF. The CDR3 DNA reads as TGTGCCAGCGGCCCCGGGACAGGGGGTTCCACCGGGGAGCTGTTTTTT.

V is TRBV10-3 and J is TRBJ2-5, with D possibly matching TRBD2 (6 bases). The germline gives CDR1 ENHRY, CDR2 SYGVKD. Trimming stripped 10 bases from V and 5 bases from J, with 23 bases between. The CDR3 consists of 15 residues. In nucleotides, the CDR3 is TGTGCCACCCTTTCCGACACTCCGGAGGGTGAGACCCAGTACTTC. Encoded protein: CATLSDTPEGETQYF.

The V and J genes are TRBV18 and TRBJ1-5; D ambiguous. CDR3 size: 14 residues. Germline V gives CDR1 KGHSH, CDR2 LQKENI. V was trimmed by 3 bases and J by 0 bases, leaving 6 bases between them. The CDR3 protein is CASSPGPSNQPQHF. The CDR3 bases are TGTGCCAGCTCACCTGGGCCTAGCAATCAGCCCCAGCATTTT.

This clone occurred once. The genes are TRBV9 and TRBJ1-2; D unclear. The CDR3 contains 13 residues. Germline V gives CDR1 SGDLS, CDR2 YYNGEE. Trimming removed 4 bases at V and 5 bases at J, with 12 bases between. CDR3 amino acids: CASSQDGMYGYTF. The CDR3 nucleotides read TGTGCCAGCAGCCAGGACGGGATGTATGGCTACACCTTC.

This rearrangement joins TRBV18 to TRBJ1-3; D is undetermined. V gave up 8 bases and J gave up 0 bases, with 17 bases separating them. This CDR3 contains 16 residues. From germline, CDR1 is KGHSH and CDR2 LQKENI. The CDR3 spells CASNSGTPLSGNTIYF. The CDR3 region has the DNA TGTGCCAGCAATTCAGGAACCCCACTCTCTGGAAACACCATATATTTT.

Only one count was recorded for this clone. The chain joins TRBV3-1 (or the pseudogene TRBV3-2) to TRBJ1-2, with D possibly being TRBD1 (6 bases). Per the germline V gene, CDR1 is LGHDT and CDR2 is YNNKEL (reference sequence). This CDR3 has 13 residues. The V and J ends lost 1 base and 6 bases respectively, with 9 bases between them. The CDR3 DNA reads TGTGCCAGCAGCCAAGCACAGGGTGATGGCTACACCTTC. Translation gives CASSQAQGDGYTF.

The V and J genes are TRBV5-1 and TRBJ1-1, with no clear D. There are 13 residues in the CDR3. Germline values: CDR1 SGHRS, CDR2 YFSETQ. V was clipped by 7 bases and J by 1 base, with 11 bases between them. For the CDR3, the DNA is TGCGCCAGCGGGCGGGCCCCGAACACTGAAGCTTTCTTT. Encoded protein: CASGRAPNTEAFF.

This clone was seen just once. The chain recombines TRBV5-1 with TRBJ2-3, with 9 positions matching TRBD2. CDR3 size: 15 residues. CDR1 and CDR2 from the germline V gene are SGHRS and YFSETQ. Trimming cost V 3 bases and J 2 bases; bases outside gene matches: 4. The CDR3 DNA sequence: TGCGCCAGCAGCTATAGCGGGGGATACACAGATACGCAGTATTTT. Its protein product is CASSYSGGYTDTQYF.

The V gene is TRBV12-3 or TRBV12-4, the J gene TRBJ2-1, with D unresolved. The CDR3 covers 11 residues. Trimming shortened V by 6 bases and J by 10 bases, and 10 bases separated the two germline ends. CDR3: CASSLQKEQFF. The CDR3 DNA follows: TGTGCCAGCAGCCTTCAGAAAGAGCAGTTCTTC.

The chain is built from TRBV19 and TRBJ2-2; possibly TRBD1 for D (5 bases). The CDR3 has 15 residues. The germline CDR1 and CDR2 sequences are LNHDA and SQIVND (reference sequence). Trimming stripped 7 bases from V and 7 bases from J, with 19 bases between. This CDR3 reads CASKQGRPTSGELFF. Here the CDR3 DNA reads TGTGCCAGTAAGCAGGGTCGGCCGACGAGCGGGGAGCTGTTTTTT. Using reference TRBV19 and TRBJ2-2 for the parts outside the CDR3, the full variable domain is DGGITQSPKYLFRKEGQNVTLSCEQNLNHDAMYWYRQDPGQGLRLIYYSQIVNDFQKGDIAEGYSVSREKKESFPLTVTSAQKNPTAFYLCASKQGRPTSGELFFGEGSRLTVL.

The table lists this clone with a count of one. The chain carries TRBV6-6 and TRBJ1-5; 7 positions match TRBD1. The V segment lost 5 bases and the J segment 9 bases; nucleotides outside the gene matches: 7. Germline V gives CDR1 MNHNY, CDR2 SVGAGI (reference sequence). The CDR3 consists of 13 residues. For the CDR3, the DNA is TGTGCCAGCAGTCACAGGGGAGTCGGGCCCCAGCATTTT. It translates to CASSHRGVGPQHF.

This clone was counted a few times. The chain employs TRBV5-1 and TRBJ2-7; no reliable D call. CDR3 length: 13 amino acids. Trimming shortened V by 3 bases and J by 11 bases, and 18 bases separated the two germline ends. The V gene's germline CDR1 is SGHRS and CDR2 YFSETQ. The CDR3, as DNA: TGCGCCAGCAGCTCCTTAACAGAGCCCTTCGAGTACTTC. Translation: CASSSLTEPFEYF.

The chain couples TRBV9 to TRBJ1-1, with no clear D. The CDR3 is made up of 11 amino acids. With 4 bases removed from V and 11 bases from J, the gap between germline ends came to 12 bases. Per the germline V gene, CDR1 is SGDLS and CDR2 is YYNGEE. In DNA form, the CDR3 reads TGTGCCAGCAGCAACCCTGGGGAGGCTTTCTTT. It is translated as CASSNPGEAFF.

The chain links TRBV7-3 to TRBJ2-7; D may be TRBD1 (6 bases). Trimming cost V 4 bases and J 1 base, with 14 bases left between them. The CDR3 contains 15 residues. Germline CDR1 SGHTA, CDR2 FQGTGA. The CDR3 protein is CASSSSGARSYEQYF. DNA for the CDR3: TGTGCCAGCAGCTCCTCAGGGGCCCGATCCTACGAGCAGTACTTC.

The chain uses TRBV20-1 and TRBJ2-7; TRBD1 agrees at 7 bases. This CDR3 is 11 amino acids long. With V trimmed by 6 bases and J by 5 bases, 4 bases remained unmatched. Germline loops: CDR1 DFQATT, CDR2 SNEGSKA (reference sequence). CDR3 loop: CSASGQNEQYF. DNA of the CDR3: TGCAGTGCCTCGGGACAGAACGAGCAGTACTTC.

J is TRBJ2-3 and V is TRBV14, with D possibly being TRBD1 (5 bases). The CDR3 extends over 14 amino acids. V was trimmed by 2 bases and J by 1 base, leaving 7 bases between them. Germline V gene lookup returns CDR1 SGHDN and CDR2 FVKESK. The DNA of the CDR3 is TGTGCCAGCAGCCAAAGGGGCGGCACAGATACGCAGTATTTT. It is translated as CASSQRGGTDTQYF.

The V and J genes are TRBV28 and TRBJ1-5; D is uncertain. The CDR3 has 12 amino acids. CDR1 is MDHEN and CDR2 is SYDVKM in the germline V gene. The V end lost 7 bases, the J end lost 8 bases, and 12 bases lay between the germline ends. The CDR3 protein is CASTTNSKPQHF. The CDR3 nucleotides are TGTGCCAGCACTACTAATTCTAAGCCCCAGCATTTT.

J is TRBJ2-7 and V is TRBV9; perhaps TRBD2 as D (5 bases). The length of the CDR3 is 14 residues. V was pared by 4 bases and J by 3 bases, with 14 bases between. Germline CDR1 reads SGDLS; CDR2 reads YYNGEE. The CDR3 DNA sequence: TGTGCCAGCAGCCCCCGAGGGTTTGGCTACGAGCAGTACTTC. Protein product: CASSPRGFGYEQYF. Complete variable domain (other parts from reference TRBV9 and TRBJ2-7): DSGVTQTPKHLITATGQRVTLRCSPRSGDLSVYWYQQSLDQGLQFLIQYYNGEERAKGNILERFSAQQFPDLHSELNLSSLELGDSALYFCASSPRGFGYEQYFGPGTRLTVT.

V and J are TRBV2 and TRBJ1-5; 8 nucleotides align to TRBD1. The CDR3 has 16 amino acids. Trimming removed 3 bases from V and 6 bases from J; junction bases left unmatched: 10. Germline values: CDR1 SNHLY, CDR2 FYNNEI. This CDR3 reads CASSDHLGRGPQPQHF. DNA of the CDR3: TGTGCCAGCAGTGACCACCTGGGCAGGGGGCCTCAGCCCCAGCATTTT.

A few counts support this clone. The J gene is TRBJ1-6, the V gene TRBV6-5; TRBD1 matches at 10 bases. Germline CDR1 is MNHEY and CDR2 is SVGAGI. The V segment lost 6 bases and the J segment 9 bases; nucleotides outside the gene matches: 5. This CDR3 comprises 14 residues. The CDR3 loop is CASRSGTGASPLHF. CDR3 coding DNA: TGTGCCAGCAGGTCCGGGACAGGGGCTTCACCCCTCCACTTT.